The rows below give T cell receptor beta chains drawn from one sample of a study of blood T cells in healthy people across ages. TCRdb re-called the 5' RACE reads through MiXCR, storing one row per CDR3 protein. The sample holds some 1.8 million distinct CDR3 sequences, roughly two fifths seen once. The sequenced material came from blood. These receptors came from a human donor in good health. The CDR3 runs from the conserved cysteine through the conserved F or W. Each record gives: V gene, clone size, J gene, D gene, CDR3 DNA, CDR3 protein. A D gene is named only where the DNA matches it firmly. Size is omitted from some rows. Given values are once, few, many or a class for expanded clones.

v_call: TRBV7-9
clone_size: -
j_call: TRBJ1-2
d_call: -
cdr3_nt: TGTGCCAGCAAGACGGACACTCTGAATGGCTACACCTTC
cdr3_aa: CASKTDTLNGYTF

v_call: TRBV10-3
clone_size: few
j_call: TRBJ2-3
d_call: TRBD1
cdr3_nt: TGTGCCATCAGTGAGTCGACAGGGGGTGAGACAGATACGCAGTATTTT
cdr3_aa: CAISESTGGETDTQYF

v_call: TRBV5-1
clone_size: -
j_call: TRBJ1-4
d_call: -
cdr3_nt: TGCGCCAGCAGCCGCCTGGAGACAGAAAAACTGTTTTTT
cdr3_aa: CASSRLETEKLFF

v_call: TRBV12-3/TRBV12-4
clone_size: -
j_call: TRBJ2-1
d_call: TRBD2
cdr3_nt: TGTGCCAACAGTTTTACCGGACTAGCGGGGAGACACAATGAGCAGTTCTTC
cdr3_aa: CANSFTGLAGRHNEQFF

v_call: TRBV12-3/TRBV12-4
clone_size: -
j_call: TRBJ2-5
d_call: -
cdr3_nt: TGTGCCAGCAGTCCGCTGGGACACTACCAAGAGACCCAGTACTTC
cdr3_aa: CASSPLGHYQETQYF

v_call: TRBV18
clone_size: few
j_call: TRBJ2-7
d_call: -
cdr3_nt: TGTGCCAGCTCACCGGACAGCGCTTCCTACGAGCAGTACTTC
cdr3_aa: CASSPDSASYEQYF

v_call: TRBV29-1
clone_size: many
j_call: TRBJ1-2
d_call: -
cdr3_nt: TGCAGCGTTGAAACAGGGTCTAACTATGGCTACACCTTC
cdr3_aa: CSVETGSNYGYTF

v_call: TRBV15
clone_size: -
j_call: TRBJ2-4
d_call: -
cdr3_nt: TGTGCCACCAGCAGAAGGGGGGAGCAGTACTTC
cdr3_aa: CATSRRGEQYF

v_call: TRBV6-5
clone_size: -
j_call: TRBJ2-6
d_call: -
cdr3_nt: TGTGCCAGCAGTTACTCGGGGGGAAGGTCTTACTCTGGGGCCAACGTCCTGACTTTC
cdr3_aa: CASSYSGGRSYSGANVLTF

v_call: TRBV7-3
clone_size: -
j_call: TRBJ2-1
d_call: -
cdr3_nt: TGTGCCAGCAGCTCAAGGGCGGGTCTCGCCTACAATGAGCAGTTCTTC
cdr3_aa: CASSSRAGLAYNEQFF

v_call: TRBV7-2
clone_size: -
j_call: TRBJ2-7
d_call: TRBD2
cdr3_nt: TGTGCCAGCAGCTTAGCTCCGAGCCTAGCGGGGTATTTCCGAGTCTACGAGCAGTACTTC
cdr3_aa: CASSLAPSLAGYFRVYEQYF

v_call: TRBV7-2
clone_size: -
j_call: TRBJ2-4
d_call: -
cdr3_nt: TGTGCCAGCAGCCCGTGGGACGTCGGGGAGCAGTACTTC
cdr3_aa: CASSPWDVGEQYF

v_call: TRBV2
clone_size: -
j_call: TRBJ2-1
d_call: TRBD2
cdr3_nt: TGTGCCAGCAGTGAACTAGAGGTCGGACTAGCGGCCCACAATGAGCAGTTCTTC
cdr3_aa: CASSELEVGLAAHNEQFF

v_call: TRBV5-1
clone_size: few
j_call: TRBJ2-1
d_call: TRBD2
cdr3_nt: TGCGCCAGCAGCTTGGACCCAAAACTCCCGGGACTAGCGGGGGTTCGGGGTCGGTTCTTC
cdr3_aa: CASSLDPKLPGLAGVRGRFF

v_call: TRBV6-1
clone_size: -
j_call: TRBJ2-5
d_call: TRBD2
cdr3_nt: TGTGCCAGCAGTGACGGGCGGGGGGGCCTCAAGACCCAGTACTTC
cdr3_aa: CASSDGRGGLKTQYF

v_call: TRBV6-2/TRBV6-3
clone_size: -
j_call: TRBJ2-7
d_call: TRBD1
cdr3_nt: TGTGCCAGCAGCCTAGACAGGGGGCGTTTGGGAAGCTCCTACGAGCAGTACTTC
cdr3_aa: CASSLDRGRLGSSYEQYF

v_call: TRBV27
clone_size: -
j_call: TRBJ1-4
d_call: -
cdr3_nt: TGTGCCAGCAGCCCGGAGGGCTCCCCTAATGAAAAACGGTTTTTT
cdr3_aa: CASSPEGSPNEKRFF

v_call: TRBV20-1
clone_size: few
j_call: TRBJ2-3
d_call: -
cdr3_nt: TGCAGTGCTAGCTTGGGGGCAGATACGCAGTATTTT
cdr3_aa: CSASLGADTQYF

v_call: TRBV6-5
clone_size: -
j_call: TRBJ2-3
d_call: -
cdr3_nt: TGTGCCAGCAGCCGGGGGGCGGTAGGCACAGATACGCAGTATTTT
cdr3_aa: CASSRGAVGTDTQYF

v_call: TRBV28
clone_size: -
j_call: TRBJ1-2
d_call: -
cdr3_nt: TGTGCCAGCAGGCCCGGACACCTAAACTATGGCTACACCTTC
cdr3_aa: CASRPGHLNYGYTF

v_call: TRBV7-2
clone_size: -
j_call: TRBJ2-1
d_call: TRBD1
cdr3_nt: TGTGCCAGCAGCTTATTGGGGGTGGGACAGGGGTTAGATGAGCAGTTCTTC
cdr3_aa: CASSLLGVGQGLDEQFF

v_call: TRBV4-1
clone_size: few
j_call: TRBJ2-7
d_call: -
cdr3_nt: TGCGCCAGCAGCCTTGTGGACCTACCTTCCTACGAGCAGTACTTC
cdr3_aa: CASSLVDLPSYEQYF

v_call: TRBV12-5
clone_size: -
j_call: TRBJ1-5
d_call: TRBD1
cdr3_nt: TGTGCTAGTAGTACTCCGAAGGGACAGGGGGCGAGCAATCAGCCCCAGCATTTT
cdr3_aa: CASSTPKGQGASNQPQHF

v_call: TRBV7-2
clone_size: many
j_call: TRBJ2-7
d_call: -
cdr3_nt: TGTGCCAGCAGTGCTCAGGGTAGCTCCTACGAGCAGTACTTC
cdr3_aa: CASSAQGSSYEQYF

v_call: TRBV15
clone_size: few
j_call: TRBJ2-1
d_call: -
cdr3_nt: TGTGCCACCAGCAGAGTAAGGGGAGTTGGAAACAATGAGCAGTTCTTC
cdr3_aa: CATSRVRGVGNNEQFF

v_call: TRBV5-6
clone_size: -
j_call: TRBJ2-1
d_call: -
cdr3_nt: TGTGCCAGCACCGAATTTAGCGGAGGGGAGAACAATGAGCTGTTCTTC
cdr3_aa: CASTEFSGGENNELFF

v_call: TRBV9
clone_size: -
j_call: TRBJ2-7
d_call: TRBD2
cdr3_nt: TGTGCCAGCAGCCCCCGGACTAGCGGGGGGGCCTTCCACGAGCAGTACTTC
cdr3_aa: CASSPRTSGGAFHEQYF

v_call: TRBV5-1
clone_size: few
j_call: TRBJ2-7
d_call: TRBD2
cdr3_nt: TGCGCCAGCAGCTTGGTAGCGGGGGGATACTCCTACGAGCAGTACTTC
cdr3_aa: CASSLVAGGYSYEQYF

v_call: TRBV9
clone_size: -
j_call: TRBJ1-2
d_call: -
cdr3_nt: TGTGCCAGCAGCGGGGCCCAAGCGCATGGCTACACCTTC
cdr3_aa: CASSGAQAHGYTF

v_call: TRBV7-2
clone_size: -
j_call: TRBJ1-3
d_call: -
cdr3_nt: TGTGCCAGCAGTTTAGGTAGCAAACCTCACTCTGGAAACACCATATATTTT
cdr3_aa: CASSLGSKPHSGNTIYF

v_call: TRBV12-3/TRBV12-4
clone_size: -
j_call: TRBJ2-1
d_call: TRBD2
cdr3_nt: TGTGCCAGCAGCCGCACTAGCGGGGACGGTTCCTACAATGAGCAGTTCTTC
cdr3_aa: CASSRTSGDGSYNEQFF

v_call: TRBV20-1
clone_size: -
j_call: TRBJ2-5
d_call: -
cdr3_nt: TGCAGTGCTACCGGGACACTAACGCAAGAGACCCAGTACTTC
cdr3_aa: CSATGTLTQETQYF

v_call: TRBV7-2
clone_size: few
j_call: TRBJ2-1
d_call: TRBD2
cdr3_nt: TGTGCCAGCAGCCGGGGGTCGGGGTTAGCGGGGATTTCCAATGAGCAGTTCTTC
cdr3_aa: CASSRGSGLAGISNEQFF

v_call: TRBV20-1
clone_size: -
j_call: TRBJ1-1
d_call: -
cdr3_nt: TGCAGTGCTAGCGTTTTTGAAGGGGAAGCTTTCTTT
cdr3_aa: CSASVFEGEAFF

v_call: TRBV7-7
clone_size: few
j_call: TRBJ2-7
d_call: TRBD1
cdr3_nt: TGTGCTAGCAGCATGGACAGGGATGGCGAGCAGTACTTC
cdr3_aa: CASSMDRDGEQYF

v_call: TRBV4-1
clone_size: -
j_call: TRBJ2-3
d_call: TRBD2
cdr3_nt: TGCGCCAGCAGCCGATTAACTAGCGGGGCGGGGGATACGCAGTATTTT
cdr3_aa: CASSRLTSGAGDTQYF

v_call: TRBV4-1
clone_size: -
j_call: TRBJ1-5
d_call: -
cdr3_nt: TGCGCCAGCAGCCATCGACAGGACCCTAATCAGCCCCAGCATTTT
cdr3_aa: CASSHRQDPNQPQHF

v_call: TRBV28
clone_size: -
j_call: TRBJ2-7
d_call: -
cdr3_nt: TGTGCCAGCAGCCCGAGGCGGGTCCCCTACGAGCAGTACTTC
cdr3_aa: CASSPRRVPYEQYF

v_call: TRBV5-1
clone_size: -
j_call: TRBJ2-5
d_call: TRBD1
cdr3_nt: TGCGCCAGCAGCGCCAAAGACAGGGTACAAGAGACCCAGTACTTC
cdr3_aa: CASSAKDRVQETQYF